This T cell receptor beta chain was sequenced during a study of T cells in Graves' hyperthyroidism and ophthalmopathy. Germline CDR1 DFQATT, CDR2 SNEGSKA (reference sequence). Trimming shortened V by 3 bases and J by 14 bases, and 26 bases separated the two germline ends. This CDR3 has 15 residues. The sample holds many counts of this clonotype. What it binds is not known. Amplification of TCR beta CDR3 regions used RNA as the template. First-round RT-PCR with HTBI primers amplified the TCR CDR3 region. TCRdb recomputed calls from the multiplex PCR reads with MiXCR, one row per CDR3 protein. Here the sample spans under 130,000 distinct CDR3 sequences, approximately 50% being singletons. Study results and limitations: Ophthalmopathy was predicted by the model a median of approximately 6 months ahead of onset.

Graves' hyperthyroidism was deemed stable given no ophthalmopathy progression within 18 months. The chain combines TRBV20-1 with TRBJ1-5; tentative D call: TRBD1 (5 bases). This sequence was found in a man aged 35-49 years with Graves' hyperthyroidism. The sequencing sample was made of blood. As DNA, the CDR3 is TGCAGTGCTAGGGGGGTTAGCGGGTGGAACTCCTACGAGCATTTT. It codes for CSARGVSGWNSYEHF.